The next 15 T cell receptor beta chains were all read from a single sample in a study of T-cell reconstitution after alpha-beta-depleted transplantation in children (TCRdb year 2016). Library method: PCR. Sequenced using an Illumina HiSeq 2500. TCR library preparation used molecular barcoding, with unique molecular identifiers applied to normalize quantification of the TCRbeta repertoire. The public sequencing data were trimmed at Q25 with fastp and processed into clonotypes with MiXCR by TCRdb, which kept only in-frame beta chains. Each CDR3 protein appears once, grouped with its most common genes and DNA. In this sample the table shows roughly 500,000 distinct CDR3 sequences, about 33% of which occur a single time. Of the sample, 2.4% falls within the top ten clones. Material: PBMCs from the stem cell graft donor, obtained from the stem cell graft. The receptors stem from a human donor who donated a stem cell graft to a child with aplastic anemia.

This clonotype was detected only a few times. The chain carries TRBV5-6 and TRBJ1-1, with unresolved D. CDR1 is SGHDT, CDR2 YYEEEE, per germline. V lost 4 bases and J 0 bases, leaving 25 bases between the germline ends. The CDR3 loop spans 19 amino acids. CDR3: CASSGWGAELYHMNTEAFF. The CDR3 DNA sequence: TGTGCCAGCAGCGGTTGGGGTGCGGAGCTCTACCACATGAACACTGAAGCTTTCTTT.

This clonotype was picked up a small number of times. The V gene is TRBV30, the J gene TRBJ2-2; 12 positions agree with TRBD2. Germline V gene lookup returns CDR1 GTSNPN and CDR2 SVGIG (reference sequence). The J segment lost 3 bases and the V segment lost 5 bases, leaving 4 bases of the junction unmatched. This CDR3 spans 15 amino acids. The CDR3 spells CAWVLAGGHTGELFF. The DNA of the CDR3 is TGTGCCTGGGTCCTAGCGGGAGGGCACACCGGGGAGCTGTTTTTT. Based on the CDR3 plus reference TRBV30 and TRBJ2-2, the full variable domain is SQTIHQWPATLVQPVGSPLSLECTVEGTSNPNLYWYRQAAGRGLQLLFYSVGIGQISSEVPQNLSASRPQDRQFILSSKKLLLSDSGFYLCAWVLAGGHTGELFFGEGSRLTVL.

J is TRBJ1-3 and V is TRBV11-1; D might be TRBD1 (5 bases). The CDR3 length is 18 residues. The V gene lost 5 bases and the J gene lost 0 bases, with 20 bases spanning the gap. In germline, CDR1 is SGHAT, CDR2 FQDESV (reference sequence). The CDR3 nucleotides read TGTGCCAGCAGCGCCCCGGGGCTTGACGTTCTCTCTGGAAACACCATATATTTT. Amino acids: CASSAPGLDVLSGNTIYF.

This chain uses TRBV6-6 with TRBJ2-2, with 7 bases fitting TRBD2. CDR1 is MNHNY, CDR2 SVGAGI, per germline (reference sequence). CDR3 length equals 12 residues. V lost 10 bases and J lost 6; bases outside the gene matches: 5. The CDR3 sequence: CATEAGAGELFF. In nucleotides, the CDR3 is TGTGCCACCGAGGCGGGGGCCGGGGAGCTGTTTTTT.

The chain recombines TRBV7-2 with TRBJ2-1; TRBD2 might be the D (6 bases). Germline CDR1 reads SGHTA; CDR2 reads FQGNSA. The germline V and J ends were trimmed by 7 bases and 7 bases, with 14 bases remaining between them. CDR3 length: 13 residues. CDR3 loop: CASTTTRGNEQFF. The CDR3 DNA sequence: TGTGCCAGCACGACTACTCGGGGGAATGAGCAGTTCTTC.

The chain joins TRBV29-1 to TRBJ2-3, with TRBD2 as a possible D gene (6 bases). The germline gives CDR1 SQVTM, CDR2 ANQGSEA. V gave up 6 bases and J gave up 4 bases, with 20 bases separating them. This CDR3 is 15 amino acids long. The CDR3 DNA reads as TGCAGCGTGGCGTACGACCTAGCGTTGGCAGATACGCAGTATTTT. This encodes CSVAYDLALADTQYF.

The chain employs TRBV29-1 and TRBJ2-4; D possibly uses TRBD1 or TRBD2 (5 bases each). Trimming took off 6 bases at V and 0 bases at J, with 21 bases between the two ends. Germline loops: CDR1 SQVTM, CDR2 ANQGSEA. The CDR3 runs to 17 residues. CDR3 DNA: TGCAGCGTCGAGGGGATGGAACGACCATTAGCCAAAAACATTCAGTACTTC. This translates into CSVEGMERPLAKNIQYF.

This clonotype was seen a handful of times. CDR3 in amino acids: CASSLRPWGQYV. The CDR3 DNA sequence: TGTGCCAGCAGTCTCCGGCCCTGGGGGCAGTACGTC. The rearrangement links TRBV6-5 to TRBJ2-7; D is uncertain. Per germline, CDR1 MNHEY and CDR2 SVGAGI. V shed 5 bases and J shed 9 bases, with 14 bases lying between them. The CDR3 is 12 amino acids.

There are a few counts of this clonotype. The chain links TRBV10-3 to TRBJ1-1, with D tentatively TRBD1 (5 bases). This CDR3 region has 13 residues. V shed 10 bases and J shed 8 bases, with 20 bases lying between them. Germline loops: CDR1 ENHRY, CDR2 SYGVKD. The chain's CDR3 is CATGGYAGTEAFF. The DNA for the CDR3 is TGTGCCACGGGAGGGTATGCCGGGACGGAAGCTTTCTTT.

This chain's CDR3 is CASSPWVGGWTDTDTQYF. In DNA, the CDR3 is TGTGCCAGCAGTCCCTGGGTCGGGGGGTGGACGGACACAGATACGCAGTATTTT. The V call is TRBV28, the J call TRBJ2-3; 7 nucleotides align to TRBD2. CDR1 and CDR2 from the germline V gene are MDHEN and SYDVKM. This CDR3 is 18 amino acids long. The V and J ends lost 5 bases and 2 bases, in that order; junction bases with no gene match: 16. Full variable domain (outside the CDR3, taken from reference TRBV28 and TRBJ2-3): DVKVTQSSRYLVKRTGEKVFLECVQDMDHENMFWYRQDPGLGLRLIYFSYDVKMKEKGDIPEGYSVSREKKERFSLILESASTNQTSMYLCASSPWVGGWTDTDTQYFGPGTRLTVL.

This chain's CDR3 is CASSLDPGTSGGLFQYF. The CDR3 nucleotides are TGTGCCAGCAGCTTGGATCCCGGGACTAGCGGGGGCCTGTTCCAGTACTTC. This chain uses TRBV5-6 with TRBJ2-5; 14 bases fit TRBD2. This CDR3 has 17 amino acids. J lost 10 bases, V lost 0 bases, and 11 bases had no gene match. Germline V lookup: CDR1 SGHDT, CDR2 YYEEEE.

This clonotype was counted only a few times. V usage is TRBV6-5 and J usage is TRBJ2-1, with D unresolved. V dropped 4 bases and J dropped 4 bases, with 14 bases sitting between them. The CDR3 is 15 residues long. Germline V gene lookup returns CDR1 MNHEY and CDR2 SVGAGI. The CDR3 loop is CASSLNPTTYNEQFF. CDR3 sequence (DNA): TGTGCCAGCAGTTTGAACCCCACCACGTACAATGAGCAGTTCTTC.

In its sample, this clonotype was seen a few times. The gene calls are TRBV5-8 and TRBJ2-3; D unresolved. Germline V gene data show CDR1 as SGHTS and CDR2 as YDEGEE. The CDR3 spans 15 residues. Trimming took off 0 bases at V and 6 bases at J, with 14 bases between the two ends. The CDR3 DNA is TGTGCCAGCAGCTTGGCTCTACGGAGTGCGGATACGCAGTATTTT. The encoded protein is CASSLALRSADTQYF. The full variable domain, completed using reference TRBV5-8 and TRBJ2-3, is EAGVTQSPTHLIKTRGQQATLRCSPISGHTSVYWYQQALGLGLQFLLWYDEGEERNRGNFPPRFSGRQFPNYSSELNVNALELEDSALYLCASSLALRSADTQYFGPGTRLTVL.

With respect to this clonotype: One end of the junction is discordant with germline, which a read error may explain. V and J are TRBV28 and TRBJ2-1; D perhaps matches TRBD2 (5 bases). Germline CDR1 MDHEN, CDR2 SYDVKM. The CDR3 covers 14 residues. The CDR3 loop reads CASLLAPNLNDQFF. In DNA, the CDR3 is TGTGCCAGCCTTTTAGCGCCGAATCTGAATGACCAGTTCTTC.

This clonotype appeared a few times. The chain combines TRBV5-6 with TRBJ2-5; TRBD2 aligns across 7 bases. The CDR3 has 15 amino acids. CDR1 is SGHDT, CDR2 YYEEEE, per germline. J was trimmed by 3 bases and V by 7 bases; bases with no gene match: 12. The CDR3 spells CASHPVGAGKETQYF. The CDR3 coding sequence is TGTGCCAGCCACCCGGTGGGAGCGGGAAAAGAGACCCAGTACTTC.